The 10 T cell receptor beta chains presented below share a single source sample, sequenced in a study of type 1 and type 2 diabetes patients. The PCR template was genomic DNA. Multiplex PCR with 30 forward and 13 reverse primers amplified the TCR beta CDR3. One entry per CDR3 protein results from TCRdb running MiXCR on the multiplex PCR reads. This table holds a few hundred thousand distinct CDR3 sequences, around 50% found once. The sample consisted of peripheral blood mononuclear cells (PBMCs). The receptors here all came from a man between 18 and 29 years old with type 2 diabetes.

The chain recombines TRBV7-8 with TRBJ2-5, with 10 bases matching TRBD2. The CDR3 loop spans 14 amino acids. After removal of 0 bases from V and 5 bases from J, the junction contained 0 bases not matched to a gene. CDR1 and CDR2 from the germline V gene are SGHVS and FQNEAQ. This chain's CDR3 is CASSLAAGGETQYF. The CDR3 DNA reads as TGTGCCAGCAGCTTAGCAGCGGGAGGGGAGACCCAGTACTTC.

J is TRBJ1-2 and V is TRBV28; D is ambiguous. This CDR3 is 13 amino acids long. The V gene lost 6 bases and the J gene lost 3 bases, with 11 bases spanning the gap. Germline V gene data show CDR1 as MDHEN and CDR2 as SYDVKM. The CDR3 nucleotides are TGTGCCAGCAGATCCCCCGTTTACTATGGCTACACCTTC. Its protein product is CASRSPVYYGYTF.

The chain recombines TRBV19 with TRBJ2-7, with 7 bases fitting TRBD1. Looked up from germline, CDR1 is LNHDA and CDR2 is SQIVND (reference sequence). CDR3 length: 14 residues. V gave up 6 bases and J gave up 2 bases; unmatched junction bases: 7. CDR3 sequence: CASRERGQTYEQYF. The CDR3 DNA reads TGTGCCAGTAGAGAAAGGGGGCAGACCTACGAGCAGTACTTC.

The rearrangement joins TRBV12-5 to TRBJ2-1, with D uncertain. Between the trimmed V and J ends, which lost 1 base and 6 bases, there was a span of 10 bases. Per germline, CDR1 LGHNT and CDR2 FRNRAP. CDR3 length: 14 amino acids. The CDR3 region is CASGLGLTANEQFF. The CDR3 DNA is TGTGCTAGTGGTTTGGGGCTCACTGCCAATGAGCAGTTCTTC.

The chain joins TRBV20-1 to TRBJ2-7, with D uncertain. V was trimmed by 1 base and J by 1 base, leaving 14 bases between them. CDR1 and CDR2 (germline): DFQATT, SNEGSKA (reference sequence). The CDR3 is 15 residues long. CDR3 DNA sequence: TGCAGTGCTAGAGGTAGAGTGGTTAGGTCCTACGAGCAGTACTTC. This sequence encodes CSARGRVVRSYEQYF.

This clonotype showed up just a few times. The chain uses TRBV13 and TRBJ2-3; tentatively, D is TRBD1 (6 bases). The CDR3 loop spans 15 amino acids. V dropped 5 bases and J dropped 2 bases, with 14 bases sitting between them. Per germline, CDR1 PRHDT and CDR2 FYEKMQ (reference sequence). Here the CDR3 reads CASSPGQRNTDTQYF. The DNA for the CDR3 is TGTGCCAGCAGCCCCGGACAGAGAAACACAGATACGCAGTATTTT.

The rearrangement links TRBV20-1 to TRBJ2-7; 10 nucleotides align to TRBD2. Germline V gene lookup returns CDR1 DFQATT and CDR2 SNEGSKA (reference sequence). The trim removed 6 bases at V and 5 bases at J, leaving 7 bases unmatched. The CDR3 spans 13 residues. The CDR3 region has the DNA TGCAGTGCCCTGTCTAGCGGGAGCGACGAGCAGTACTTC. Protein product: CSALSSGSDEQYF.

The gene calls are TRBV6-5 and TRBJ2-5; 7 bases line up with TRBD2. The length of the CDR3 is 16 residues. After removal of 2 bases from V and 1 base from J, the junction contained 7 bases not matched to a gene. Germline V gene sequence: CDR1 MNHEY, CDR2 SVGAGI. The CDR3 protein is CASSYRRELPQETQYF. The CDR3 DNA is TGTGCCAGCAGTTACAGGCGGGAGCTCCCCCAAGAGACCCAGTACTTC.

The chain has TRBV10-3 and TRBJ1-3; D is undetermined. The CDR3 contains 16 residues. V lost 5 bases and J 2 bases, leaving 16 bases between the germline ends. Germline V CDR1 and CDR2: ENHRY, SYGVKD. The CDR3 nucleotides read TGTGCCATCAGTCCCGAGGTTGAGTCGACTGGAAACACCATATATTTT. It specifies CAISPEVESTGNTIYF.

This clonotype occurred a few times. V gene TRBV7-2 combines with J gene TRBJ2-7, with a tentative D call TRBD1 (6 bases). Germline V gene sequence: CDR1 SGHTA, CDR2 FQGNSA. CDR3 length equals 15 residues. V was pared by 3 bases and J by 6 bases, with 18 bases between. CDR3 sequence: CASSFNQGGRGEQYF. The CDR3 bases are TGTGCCAGCAGCTTCAACCAAGGGGGTCGGGGCGAGCAGTACTTC.